Presented here are 12 T cell receptor beta chains from one specimen sequenced in a study of shared clonotypes between healthy human individuals. Some clones are missing from TCRdb's copy, which holds only in-frame ones; the method was immunoSEQ multiplex PCR. The sample yields roughly 410,000 clones, about 97% seen once. Sequenced input: memory CD8+ T cells sorted from blood. The subset denotes: CD45RO+ cells pooled with CCR7-negative TemRA cells. These receptors originate from a man younger than 45 in good health.

The chain joins TRBV5-1 to TRBJ1-6; 9 bases align to TRBD1. With 2 bases clipped from V and 9 bases from J, the junction kept 3 bases outside the gene matches. This CDR3 has 14 residues. Germline values: CDR1 SGHRS, CDR2 YFSETQ. The CDR3 protein is CASSLGDRVSPLHF. For the CDR3, the DNA is TGCGCCAGCAGCTTAGGGGACAGGGTTTCACCCCTCCACTTT.

In this sample, this clone turned up once. The rearrangement links TRBV7-2 to TRBJ2-3, with D perhaps being TRBD1 or TRBD2 (7 bases each). V gave up 5 bases and J gave up 7 bases, with 19 bases separating them. Looked up from germline, CDR1 is SGHTA and CDR2 is FQGNSA. CDR3 length: 15 amino acids. CDR3 sequence reads: CASSPGGVAPYTQYF. CDR3 DNA: TGTGCCAGCAGCCCAGGGGGGGTAGCGCCATATACGCAGTATTTT. Combining the CDR3 with reference TRBV7-2 and TRBJ2-3 gives the whole variable domain GAGVSQSPSNKVTEKGKDVELRCDPISGHTALYWYRQSLGQGLEFLIYFQGNSAPDKSGLPSDRFSAERTGGSVSTLTIQRTQQEDSAVYLCASSPGGVAPYTQYFGPGTRLTVL.

The chain links TRBV18 to TRBJ1-2; tentatively, D is TRBD1 (6 bases). The CDR3 runs to 12 residues. Germline V gives CDR1 KGHSH, CDR2 LQKENI. V was clipped by 3 bases and J by 6 bases, with 8 bases between them. In DNA form, the CDR3 reads TGTGCCAGCTCACCCGGGGGGCATGGCTACACCTTC. It codes for CASSPGGHGYTF.

The chain recombines TRBV13 with TRBJ2-3; D is possibly TRBD2 (5 bases). Per germline, CDR1 PRHDT and CDR2 FYEKMQ (reference sequence). V lost 1 base and J 4 bases, leaving 9 bases between the germline ends. This CDR3 region has 14 residues. The CDR3 DNA reads TGTGCCAGCAGCTTAGTGGGAGTCTCAGATACGCAGTATTTT. As protein: CASSLVGVSDTQYF.

This clone was seen a single time. This chain joins TRBV20-1 and TRBJ2-2; D ambiguous. The CDR3 sequence is 11 residues long. V was cut by 7 bases and J by 9 bases, with 12 bases left in between. The germline gives CDR1 DFQATT, CDR2 SNEGSKA (reference sequence). CDR3 in amino acids: CSVPMNRELFF. CDR3 DNA: TGCAGTGTCCCGATGAACCGGGAGCTGTTTTTT.

The rearrangement joins TRBV5-1 to TRBJ2-3; TRBD1 agrees at 9 bases. CDR3 length: 15 amino acids. Germline CDR1 and CDR2: SGHRS and YFSETQ. The V segment lost 4 bases and the J segment 6 bases; nucleotides outside the gene matches: 9. The CDR3 protein is CASSTPGQGGDTQYF. DNA of the CDR3: TGCGCCAGCAGCACGCCGGGACAGGGAGGCGATACGCAGTATTTT. Filled out from reference TRBV5-1 and TRBJ2-3, the complete variable domain reads KAGVTQTPRYLIKTRGQQVTLSCSPISGHRSVSWYQQTPGQGLQFLFEYFSETQRNKGNFPGRFSGRQFSNSRSEMNVSTLELGDSALYLCASSTPGQGGDTQYFGPGTRLTVL.

The genes are TRBV6-1 and TRBJ2-7, with 13 positions matching TRBD2. Per the germline V gene, CDR1 is MNHNS and CDR2 is SASEGT. The CDR3 is 17 residues long. Losses at the gene ends were 3 bases for V and 2 bases for J; bases not matched to a gene: 7. CDR3 sequence (DNA): TGTGCCAGCAGTGAGAGGCGAGGGACTAGCGGGACCTACGAGCAGTACTTC. This sequence encodes CASSERRGTSGTYEQYF.

The genes are TRBV27 and TRBJ2-3; D not certain. This CDR3 has 16 amino acids. V was pared by 6 bases and J by 0 bases, with 16 bases between. The germline gives CDR1 MNHEY, CDR2 SMNVEV (reference sequence). CDR3 region: CASSPLERYSTDTQYF. The CDR3 bases are TGTGCCAGCAGCCCCCTGGAGCGCTATAGCACAGATACGCAGTATTTT.

The chain combines TRBV15 with TRBJ2-5, with D tentatively TRBD1 (6 bases). Germline loops: CDR1 LNHNV, CDR2 YYDKDF (reference sequence). The CDR3 consists of 14 residues. V was pared by 0 bases and J by 3 bases, with 8 bases between. CDR3 nucleotide sequence: TGTGCCACCAGCAGAGATCACAGGGAAGAGACCCAGTACTTC. It codes for CATSRDHREETQYF.

This CDR3 is CASSPSFRGVETQYF. The CDR3 DNA is TGTGCCAGCAGTCCCTCTTTTAGGGGCGTTGAGACCCAGTACTTC. The gene calls are TRBV28 and TRBJ2-5; D is perhaps TRBD1 (5 bases). Trimming cost V 5 bases and J 5 bases, with 18 bases left between them. This CDR3 has 15 amino acids. The germline gives CDR1 MDHEN, CDR2 SYDVKM.

The V call is TRBV5-1, the J call TRBJ2-1, with D possibly matching TRBD2 (5 bases). The CDR3 loop spans 15 amino acids. Germline assignment: CDR1 SGHRS and CDR2 YFSETQ. Trimming shortened V by 0 bases and J by 6 bases, and 13 bases separated the two germline ends. The CDR3: CASSLAPLLGNEQFF. The DNA for the CDR3 is TGCGCCAGCAGCTTGGCACCCTTACTAGGCAATGAGCAGTTCTTC.

J is TRBJ1-2 and V is TRBV7-2, with D unclear. CDR1 is SGHTA, CDR2 FQGNSA, per germline. Trimming took 1 base from V and 4 from J, leaving 13 bases between them. The CDR3 covers 15 residues. In nucleotides, the CDR3 is TGTGCCAGCAGCTTAGTTAATGTGGGAGGCTATGGCTACACCTTC. Translation: CASSLVNVGGYGYTF.